This entry concerns a single TCR beta chain. What antigen it recognizes has not been identified. The record has no base qualities; no much larger clone is one base away. Cut back by 1 base and 8 bases, the V and J ends lie 12 bases apart. There are 14 amino acids in the CDR3, from cysteine to phenylalanine inclusive. The entry retains the CDR3 DNA only, 42 bases that are in frame from base 1. CDR1 LGHDT and CDR2 YNNKEL are derived from the germline V gene (reference sequence). These data are taken from a study of blood T cell repertoires in COVID-19 (dated by TCRdb to the early 2020s). The study in broad terms: Samples covering the acute and convalescent phases of COVID-19 were provided by collaborators in the United States, Italy and Spain. The repertoires were made available in a free public database intended to serve as a resource for research on the immune response to SARS-CoV-2. The dataset comprised deeply sampled blood TCRbeta repertoires from subjects exposed to, actively infected with, or recovered from COVID-19. The sample metadata nearly always contained a de-identified subject ID, COVID-19 status, age in years and sex. The prospective study material was composed of cDNA or gDNA derived from T cells, B-cell-depleted T cells, or PBMCs. Samples came from the ongoing ImmuneRACE study (first 160 participants) plus 1,254 subjects from 6 global collaborators. Where HLA class I and class II types were available, the types were taken from metadata supplied by the sample provider, not from assay-based typing. Findings and caveats that apply to the study as a whole: How much clinical and demographic metadata was included differed by source and by participant, and the metadata was provided uncurated.

The immunoSEQ Assay, a bias-controlled multiplex PCR, was used to amplify TCRbeta CDR3 regions from genomic DNA. In the original analysis: The number of nucleated cells in each sample was estimated from the amplification of reference gene primers within the assay. Sequence reads were collapsed and filtered to measure the absolute abundance of every unique TCRbeta CDR3 rearrangement. For each sample, productive Simpson clonality was calculated by taking the square root of Simpson's diversity index across productive rearrangements. TCRdb holds this immuneACCESS table with in-frame rearrangements only. Some clones are missing; in checked studies, unresolved V genes explain under half, and the rest has no known cause. The V and J calls and clone size are taken from that table; D and trimming were inferred from the DNA. The sample table lists around 440,000 clones, more than 70% of them with a count of one. Roughly an eighth of the sample is held by the ten biggest clonotypes.

One collaborating source in Seattle enrolled patients during active infection and followed them longitudinally through the course of disease. The collaborating institutions used their own protocols to collect whole blood in K2EDTA tubes. Collaborator samples were shipped for TCRbeta analysis as frozen whole blood, isolated PBMCs, or DNA extracted from either sample type. The clonotype originates from a woman aged 45-65 years with COVID-19, enrolled during active disease. Sequences were obtained from peripheral blood. The chain couples TRBV3-1 (or the pseudogene TRBV3-2) to TRBJ2-1; a tentative D call is TRBD2 (5 bases match). The CDR3: CASSQVLVSDEQFF. The DNA sequence reads TGTGCCAGCAGCCAAGTCCTAGTTAGCGATGAGCAGTTCTTC.